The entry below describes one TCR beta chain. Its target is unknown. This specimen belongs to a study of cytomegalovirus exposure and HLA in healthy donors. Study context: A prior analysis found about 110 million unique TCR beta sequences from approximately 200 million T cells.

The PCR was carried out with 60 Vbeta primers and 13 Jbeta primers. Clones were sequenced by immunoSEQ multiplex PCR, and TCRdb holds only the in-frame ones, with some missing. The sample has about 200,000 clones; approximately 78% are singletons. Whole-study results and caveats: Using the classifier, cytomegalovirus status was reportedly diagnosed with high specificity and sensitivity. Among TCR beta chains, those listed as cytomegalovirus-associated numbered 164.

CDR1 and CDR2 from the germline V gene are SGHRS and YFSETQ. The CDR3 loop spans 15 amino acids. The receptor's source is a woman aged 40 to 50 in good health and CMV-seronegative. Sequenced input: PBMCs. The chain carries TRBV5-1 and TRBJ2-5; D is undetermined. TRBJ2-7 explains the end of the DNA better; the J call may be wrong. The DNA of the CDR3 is TGCGCCAGCAGCTTTTTAGGCAGGCTGAGCTACGAGCAGTACTTC. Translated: CASSFLGRLSYEQYF.